The entry that follows covers one TCR beta chain sequence. Its antigen is not known. These data originate in a study of identical twins. Study outcomes and limitations: Abundant beta clonotypes from cord blood bore fewer insertions; memory repertoires lacked this pattern.

A universal primer site arose from template switching, and cDNA bore unique molecular identifiers. MiXCR was run by TCRdb on the 5' RACE reads, yielding one entry per CDR3 protein. The sample consists of approximately 600,000 distinct CDR3 sequences, 9% to 10% of them appearing once. The CDR3 totals 17 residues. The germline CDR1 and CDR2 sequences are ENHRY and SYGVKD. Between the trimmed V and J ends, which lost 0 bases and 4 bases, there was a span of 13 bases. The sample also formed part of further work on yellow fever vaccine responses in identical twins. That paper notes: A vaccine T cell response that seemed partly convergent and partly personalized was reported in twins.

The chain uses TRBV10-3 and TRBJ2-6; D may be TRBD1 (5 bases). The receptor was isolated from a woman aged 18-30 years in good health. Specimen: PBMCs. The CDR3 nucleotides read TGTGCCATCAGTGAGTCGTCTCCAGGGTCCGGGGCCAACGTCCTGACTTTC. This gives the protein CAISESSPGSGANVLTF.